The 11 T cell receptor beta chains given below trace back to one sample, sequenced in a study of blood T cell repertoires in COVID-19. Libraries were prepared by immunoSEQ multiplex PCR; TCRdb keeps only in-frame clonotypes and omits some of them. The sample consists of around 250,000 clones, 85% to 90% of them appearing once. Sequencing input: peripheral blood. The source is a woman between 70 and 85 years old with active or convalescent COVID-19.

V gene TRBV5-1 combines with J gene TRBJ1-5; D unresolved. Germline CDR1 reads SGHRS; CDR2 reads YFSETQ. V gave up 1 base and J gave up 6 bases, with 8 bases separating them. The CDR3 is made up of 13 amino acids. The CDR3 reads CASSLNGGQPQHF. The DNA of the CDR3 is TGCGCCAGCAGCTTGAACGGAGGTCAGCCCCAGCATTTT.

In DNA, the CDR3 is TGCGCCAGCAGCCCGGACAGACAACAAGAGACCCAGTACTTC. Encoded protein: CASSPDRQQETQYF. The rearrangement uses TRBV5-1 and TRBJ2-5; tentative D call: TRBD1 (6 bases). The CDR3 is made up of 14 amino acids. V was shortened by 4 bases and J by 2 bases, with 12 bases between the two germline ends. The germline gives CDR1 SGHRS, CDR2 YFSETQ.

This clone was counted a few times. The CDR3 spells CASSLAGTGVSTTNEKLFF. CDR3 sequence (DNA): TGCGCCAGCAGCTTGGCCGGGACAGGGGTTTCGACTACTAATGAAAAACTGTTTTTT. This rearrangement joins TRBV5-1 to TRBJ1-4, with 10 bases identical to TRBD1. V lost 0 bases to trimming and J lost 2 bases; unmatched junction nucleotides: 10. The CDR3 has 19 amino acids. Looked up from germline, CDR1 is SGHRS and CDR2 is YFSETQ.

This clone was seen only once. The chain employs TRBV9 and TRBJ1-1; D is possibly TRBD1 (5 bases). V was pared by 3 bases and J by 0 bases, with 12 bases between. The CDR3 has 15 residues. Germline assignment: CDR1 SGDLS and CDR2 YYNGEE. The CDR3 is CASSGVTGVNTEAFF. CDR3 coding DNA: TGTGCCAGCAGCGGGGTAACGGGGGTGAACACTGAAGCTTTCTTT.

The genes are TRBV14 and TRBJ2-5; 7 bases are shared with TRBD1. The CDR3 totals 13 residues. V lost 7 bases and J lost 4; bases outside the gene matches: 6. Germline CDR1 reads SGHDN; CDR2 reads FVKESK. The CDR3, as DNA: TGTGCCAGCAACAGGGGCTGGGGAGAGACCCAGTACTTC. Protein: CASNRGWGETQYF.

The DNA of the CDR3 is TGTGCCAGCAGCTTGGCCGCGGGTAGACAGGGCGGACAGCCCCAGCATTTT. It is translated as CASSLAAGRQGGQPQHF. The chain is built from TRBV5-6 and TRBJ1-5, with 7 bases fitting TRBD1. The CDR3 runs 17 residues. With 0 bases clipped from V and 7 bases from J, the junction kept 13 bases outside the gene matches. Germline V CDR1 and CDR2: SGHDT, YYEEEE.

This rearrangement joins TRBV19 to TRBJ2-6; possible D gene TRBD1, 6 bases. Trimming cost V 8 bases and J 0 bases, with 11 bases left between them. The CDR3 spans 15 residues. From germline, CDR1 is LNHDA and CDR2 SQIVND (reference sequence). For the CDR3, the DNA is TGTGCCAGTGGGGGCATTTCCTCTGGGGCCAACGTCCTGACTTTC. It is translated as CASGGISSGANVLTF.

The chain joins TRBV12-3 or TRBV12-4 to TRBJ1-1; unclear D gene. The CDR3 is 13 amino acids. Trimming took 5 bases from V and 0 from J, leaving 7 bases between them. The CDR3 DNA is TGTGCCAGCAGTCGAAACATGAACACTGAAGCTTTCTTT. Residues: CASSRNMNTEAFF.

The J gene is TRBJ2-5, the V gene TRBV2, with a weak D call TRBD2 (5 bases). Looked up from germline, CDR1 is SNHLY and CDR2 is FYNNEI. This CDR3 region has 13 residues. V was pared by 5 bases and J by 5 bases, with 12 bases between. The CDR3 DNA is TGTGCCAGCAGTCGAGGGTTGGGGGAGACCCAGTACTTC. Amino acids: CASSRGLGETQYF. The whole variable domain, filled in from reference TRBV2 and TRBJ2-5, reads EPEVTQTPSHQVTQMGQEVILRCVPISNHLYFYWYRQILGQKVEFLVSFYNNEISEKSEIFDDQFSVERPDGSNFTLKIRSTKLEDSAMYFCASSRGLGETQYFGPGTRLLVL.

This chain links TRBV27 with TRBJ2-1; the D is unclear. V was trimmed by 3 bases and J by 12 bases, leaving 9 bases between them. The CDR3 has 11 amino acids. The germline gives CDR1 MNHEY, CDR2 SMNVEV (reference sequence). The CDR3 region has the DNA TGTGCCAGCAGTTTGGTCGGTCGGCAGTTCTTC. Translating gives CASSLVGRQFF.

The genes are TRBV7-2 and TRBJ2-3; D possibly corresponds to TRBD2 (6 bases). Germline V CDR1 and CDR2: SGHTA, FQGNSA. V was cut by 4 bases and J by 0 bases, with 8 bases left in between. This CDR3 is built from 14 residues. The CDR3 DNA sequence: TGTGCCAGCAGCTCGGGACTCAGCACAGATACGCAGTATTTT. The encoded protein is CASSSGLSTDTQYF.